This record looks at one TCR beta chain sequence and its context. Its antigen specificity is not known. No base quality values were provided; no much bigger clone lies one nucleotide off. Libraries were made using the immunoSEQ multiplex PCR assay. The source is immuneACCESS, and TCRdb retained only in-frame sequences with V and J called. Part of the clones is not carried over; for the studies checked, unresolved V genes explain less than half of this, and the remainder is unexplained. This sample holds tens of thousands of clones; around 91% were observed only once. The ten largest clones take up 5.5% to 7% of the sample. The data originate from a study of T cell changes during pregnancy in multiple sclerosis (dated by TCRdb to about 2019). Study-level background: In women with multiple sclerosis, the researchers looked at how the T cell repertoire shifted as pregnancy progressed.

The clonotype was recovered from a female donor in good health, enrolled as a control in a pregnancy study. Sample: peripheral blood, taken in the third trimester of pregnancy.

The CDR3 is CASSLGQGPNEKLFF. The nucleotide sequence reads TGTGCCAGCAGCCTTGGACAGGGCCCTAATGAAAAACTGTTTTTT. The rearranged chain carries TRBV9 and TRBJ1-4; the junction holds 8 bases that match TRBD1. V is pruned by 4 bases and J by 3 bases, leaving 5 bases of the junction without a gene match. The germline V gene supplies CDR1 SGDLS and CDR2 YYNGEE. The CDR3 goes from the cysteine to the phenylalanine over 15 residues. The entry retains the CDR3 DNA only, 45 bases that are in frame from base 1.